Included here is one T cell receptor (beta chain) sequence, with context. This record belongs to a study of blood T cell repertoires in COVID-19. Study as a whole: The United States, Italy and Spain supplied acute and convalescent COVID-19 samples. Sources were T cells, B-cell-depleted T cells, or PBMCs; the material itself was cDNA or gDNA.

Trimming left V 5 bases short and J 1 base short, with 16 bases between. CDR1 and CDR2 (germline): MDHEN, SYDVKM. The CDR3 covers 16 residues. Per the original data handling: Reference gene primer amplification yielded estimated nucleated cell counts. Clones were read by immunoSEQ multiplex PCR, and TCRdb kept only the in-frame ones, dropping some. V and J calls and clone size follow that table, whereas D and trimming were derived from the DNA. The sample gives some 7,000 clones, 75% to 90% of which show up once; roughly 17% is in the top ten. The V and J genes are TRBV28 and TRBJ2-3, with D tentatively TRBD1 (5 bases). The TCR originated in a human donor in a cohort sampled during active COVID-19. Sequencing was performed on peripheral blood. CDR3 coding DNA: TGTGCCAGCAGTCCTCAGGGAAAAGGAGGCACAGATACGCAGTATTTT. The encoded protein is CASSPQGKGGTDTQYF.